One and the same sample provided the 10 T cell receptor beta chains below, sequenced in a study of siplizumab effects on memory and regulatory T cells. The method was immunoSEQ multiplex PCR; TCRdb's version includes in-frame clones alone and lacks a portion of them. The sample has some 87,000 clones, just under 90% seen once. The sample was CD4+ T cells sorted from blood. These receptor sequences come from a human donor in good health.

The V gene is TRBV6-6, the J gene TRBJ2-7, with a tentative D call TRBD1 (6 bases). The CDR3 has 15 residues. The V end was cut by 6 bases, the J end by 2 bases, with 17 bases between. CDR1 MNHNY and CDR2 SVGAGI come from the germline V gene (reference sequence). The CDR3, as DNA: TGTGCCAGCAGGGGGACCGGGACACGGGCCTACGAGCAGTACTTC. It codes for CASRGTGTRAYEQYF.

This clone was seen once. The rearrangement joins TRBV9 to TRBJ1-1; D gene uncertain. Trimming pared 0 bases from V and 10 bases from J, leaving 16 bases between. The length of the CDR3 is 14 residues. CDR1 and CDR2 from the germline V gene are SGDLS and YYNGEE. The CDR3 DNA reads TGTGCCAGCAGCGTAGGGAACCGGGGTATCGGAGCTTTCTTT. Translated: CASSVGNRGIGAFF.

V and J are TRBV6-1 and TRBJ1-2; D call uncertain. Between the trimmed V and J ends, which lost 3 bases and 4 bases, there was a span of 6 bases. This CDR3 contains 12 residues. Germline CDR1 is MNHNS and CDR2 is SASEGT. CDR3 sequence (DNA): TGTGCCAGCAGTGATGGAGTCTATGGCTACACCTTC. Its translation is CASSDGVYGYTF.

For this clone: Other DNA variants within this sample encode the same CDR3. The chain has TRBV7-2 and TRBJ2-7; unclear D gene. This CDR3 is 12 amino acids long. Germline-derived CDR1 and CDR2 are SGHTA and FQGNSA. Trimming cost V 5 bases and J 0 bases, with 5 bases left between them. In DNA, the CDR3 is TGTGCCAGCAGCCCGAGCTCCTACGAGCAGTACTTC. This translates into CASSPSSYEQYF. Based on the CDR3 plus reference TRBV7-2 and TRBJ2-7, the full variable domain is GAGVSQSPSNKVTEKGKDVELRCDPISGHTALYWYRQSLGQGLEFLIYFQGNSAPDKSGLPSDRFSAERTGGSVSTLTIQRTQQEDSAVYLCASSPSSYEQYFGPGTRLTVT.

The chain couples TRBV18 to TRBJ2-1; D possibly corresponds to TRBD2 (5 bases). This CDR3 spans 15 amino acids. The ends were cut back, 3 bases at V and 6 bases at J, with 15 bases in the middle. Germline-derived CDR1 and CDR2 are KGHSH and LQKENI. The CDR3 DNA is TGTGCCAGCTCACCGATTTTAGCGAGAGGCAATGAGCAGTTCTTC. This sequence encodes CASSPILARGNEQFF.

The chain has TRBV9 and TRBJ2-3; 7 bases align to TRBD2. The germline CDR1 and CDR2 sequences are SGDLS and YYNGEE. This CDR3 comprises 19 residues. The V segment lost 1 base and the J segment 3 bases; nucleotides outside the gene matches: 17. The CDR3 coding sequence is TGTGCCAGCAGCGTACATCCTACATCCATACTAGCGCAGACAGATACGCAGTATTTT. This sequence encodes CASSVHPTSILAQTDTQYF.

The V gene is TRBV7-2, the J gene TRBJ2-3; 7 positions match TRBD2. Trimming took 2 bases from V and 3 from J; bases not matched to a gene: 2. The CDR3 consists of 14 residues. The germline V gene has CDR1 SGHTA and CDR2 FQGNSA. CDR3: CASSLRGRTDTQYF. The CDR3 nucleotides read TGTGCCAGCAGCTTACGCGGGAGAACAGATACGCAGTATTTT.

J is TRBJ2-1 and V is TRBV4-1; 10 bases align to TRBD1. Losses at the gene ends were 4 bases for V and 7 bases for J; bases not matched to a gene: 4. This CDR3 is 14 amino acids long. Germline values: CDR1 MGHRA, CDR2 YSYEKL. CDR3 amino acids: CASSPRQGANEQFF. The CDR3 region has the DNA TGCGCCAGCAGCCCCAGACAGGGGGCGAATGAGCAGTTCTTC.

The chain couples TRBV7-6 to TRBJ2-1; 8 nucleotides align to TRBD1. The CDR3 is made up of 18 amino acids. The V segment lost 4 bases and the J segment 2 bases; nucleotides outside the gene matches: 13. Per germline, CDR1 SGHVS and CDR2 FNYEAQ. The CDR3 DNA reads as TGTGCCAGCAGCTCGCTATATCAGGGGGCCGTAACCTACAATGAGCAGTTCTTC. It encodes CASSSLYQGAVTYNEQFF.

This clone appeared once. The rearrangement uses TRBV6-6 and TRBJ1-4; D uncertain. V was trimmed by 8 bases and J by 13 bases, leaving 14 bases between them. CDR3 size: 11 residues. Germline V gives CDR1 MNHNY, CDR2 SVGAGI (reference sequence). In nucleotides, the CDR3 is TGTGCCAGCGTTCAACTTCCGAGACTGTTTTTT. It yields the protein CASVQLPRLFF.